Listed here are 29 T cell receptor beta chains from one sample, sequenced in a study of cytomegalovirus exposure and HLA in healthy donors. The PCR employed 60 Vbeta primers together with 13 Jbeta primers. Measured with immunoSEQ multiplex PCR; TCRdb has only the in-frame clones, and not every one. The table shows about 95,000 clones, with around four fifths occurring only once. The sequenced sample consisted of PBMCs. The receptors here all came from a man younger than 45 in good health and CMV-seropositive.

The rearrangement uses TRBV6-5 and TRBJ2-7; 9 nucleotides line up with TRBD2. The CDR3 sequence is 15 residues long. J gave up 6 bases and V 0 bases, and 6 bases lay outside the gene matches. Germline lookup yields CDR1 MNHEY and CDR2 SVGAGI. This CDR3 is CASSYSVAGEREQYF. CDR3 nucleotides: TGTGCCAGCAGTTACTCGGTAGCGGGAGAGCGCGAGCAGTACTTC.

The chain joins TRBV6-6 to TRBJ2-5, with 8 bases that match TRBD1. CDR3 size: 14 residues. V lost 4 bases, J lost 4 bases, and 5 bases stayed unmatched. Germline CDR1 and CDR2: MNHNY and SVGAGI (reference sequence). The chain's CDR3 is CASSWSGGRETQYF. As DNA, the CDR3 is TGTGCCAGCAGTTGGTCAGGGGGCCGAGAGACCCAGTACTTC.

V usage is TRBV7-2 and J usage is TRBJ2-3, with 9 bases identical to TRBD1. This CDR3 has 15 residues. V dropped 6 bases and J dropped 4; count of bases not matched to a gene: 8. In germline, CDR1 is SGHTA, CDR2 FQGNSA. The CDR3 here is CASSSGTGHADTQYF. The CDR3 DNA reads TGTGCCAGCAGTTCCGGGACAGGGCATGCAGATACGCAGTATTTT.

Comments on this clone: Other DNA sequences within the sample encode an identical CDR3. The chain carries TRBV30 and TRBJ2-1, with 10 bases identical to TRBD2. Germline-derived CDR1 and CDR2 are GTSNPN and SVGIG (reference sequence). Trimming removed 0 bases from V and 3 bases from J; junction bases left unmatched: 5. This CDR3 has 16 amino acids. For the CDR3, the DNA is TGTGCCTGGAGTGTACTGTCTAGCGGGAGCTACAATGAGCAGTTCTTC. Translating gives CAWSVLSSGSYNEQFF.

The rearrangement links TRBV5-1 to TRBJ2-3; 12 bases agree with TRBD2. V gave up 4 bases and J gave up 0 bases; unmatched junction bases: 18. CDR1 and CDR2 (germline): SGHRS, YFSETQ. This CDR3 is 21 amino acids long. The DNA of the CDR3 is TGCGCCAGCAGCCCGGAAGGGTCTAGCGGGAGGGCCATTGGGAGCACAGATACGCAGTATTTT. Its protein product is CASSPEGSSGRAIGSTDTQYF.

The chain combines TRBV7-9 with TRBJ1-2, with D unresolved. CDR1 SEHNR and CDR2 FQNEAQ come from the germline V gene (reference sequence). The CDR3 consists of 14 residues. Trimming shortened V by 6 bases and J by 8 bases, and 19 bases separated the two germline ends. The CDR3 is CASSRGHLDHGYTF. DNA of the CDR3: TGTGCCAGCAGTAGAGGGCACCTAGACCACGGCTACACCTTC.

This clone was detected only a few times. This chain joins TRBV19 and TRBJ2-4; 12 bases agree with TRBD1. V trimming: 4 bases; J trimming: 6 bases; junction bases outside the gene matches: 1. Looked up from germline, CDR1 is LNHDA and CDR2 is SQIVND (reference sequence). The CDR3 is 14 residues long. CDR3 sequence: CASSTGQGANIQYF. In nucleotides, the CDR3 is TGTGCCAGTAGTACGGGACAGGGGGCAAACATTCAGTACTTC. Combining the CDR3 with reference TRBV19 and TRBJ2-4 gives the whole variable domain DGGITQSPKYLFRKEGQNVTLSCEQNLNHDAMYWYRQDPGQGLRLIYYSQIVNDFQKGDIAEGYSVSREKKESFPLTVTSAQKNPTAFYLCASSTGQGANIQYFGAGTRLSVL.

This clone appeared a single time. The CDR3: CASSGQGVTGELFF. The CDR3, as DNA: TGTGCCAGCAGTGGGCAGGGGGTTACCGGGGAGCTGTTTTTT. This chain links TRBV2 with TRBJ2-2; 7 bases fit TRBD1. This CDR3 spans 14 amino acids. Per the germline V gene, CDR1 is SNHLY and CDR2 is FYNNEI. The V gene end was trimmed by 4 bases and the J gene end by 5 bases; junction bases not matched to a gene: 4.

This chain links TRBV5-6 with TRBJ2-7, with D maybe TRBD1 (7 bases). CDR3 length: 15 residues. Trimming took off 2 bases at V and 4 bases at J, with 16 bases between the two ends. The germline V gene encodes CDR1 SGHDT and CDR2 YYEEEE. In nucleotides, the CDR3 is TGTGCCAGCAGCTTCCGGAGGGCAGGGGGATACGAGCAGTACTTC. Encoded protein: CASSFRRAGGYEQYF.

The gene calls are TRBV19 and TRBJ1-1; perhaps TRBD1 as D (5 bases). The germline V and J ends were trimmed by 3 bases and 3 bases, with 8 bases remaining between them. CDR1 and CDR2 (germline): LNHDA, SQIVND (reference sequence). CDR3 length equals 13 residues. This CDR3 is CASSMSRDTEAFF. For the CDR3, the DNA is TGTGCCAGTAGTATGAGCAGGGACACTGAAGCTTTCTTT.

CDR3 DNA sequence: TGCGCCAGCAGCCTGGGACAGGCCTCCTACGAGCAGTACTTC. It yields the protein CASSLGQASYEQYF. The chain is built from TRBV5-1 and TRBJ2-7, with TRBD1 matching over 8 bases. The trim removed 4 bases at V and 0 bases at J, leaving 3 bases unmatched. Germline assignment: CDR1 SGHRS and CDR2 YFSETQ. The CDR3 consists of 14 residues.

The chain joins TRBV5-5 to TRBJ1-1; 8 nucleotides match TRBD1. The CDR3 is 14 amino acids. J lost 4 bases, V lost 0 bases, and 2 bases had no gene match. The germline CDR1 and CDR2 sequences are SGHKS and YYEKEE (reference sequence). The CDR3 DNA follows: TGTGCCAGCAGCTTGGCCACAGGGGGCACTGAAGCTTTCTTT. Translated, it gives CASSLATGGTEAFF.

The chain links TRBV28 to TRBJ1-4; no reliable D call. The V end was cut by 3 bases, the J end by 5 bases, with 7 bases between. CDR3 length: 13 residues. The V gene's germline CDR1 is MDHEN and CDR2 SYDVKM. CDR3 in amino acids: CASSFWANEKLFF. The CDR3 DNA reads TGTGCCAGCAGTTTTTGGGCAAATGAAAAACTGTTTTTT.

The chain combines TRBV10-3 with TRBJ2-3; 8 bases map to TRBD2. Germline assignment: CDR1 ENHRY and CDR2 SYGVKD. Germline trimming cut 2 bases from V and 4 bases from J; bases unmatched to any gene: 5. This CDR3 has 15 residues. In DNA, the CDR3 is TGTGCCATCAGTGAGAGCGGGAGTAGTCCAGATACGCAGTATTTT. Protein sequence: CAISESGSSPDTQYF.

This chain uses TRBV28 with TRBJ2-7, with a possible D match to TRBD2 (6 bases). The CDR3 is 13 amino acids. Germline-derived CDR1 and CDR2 are MDHEN and SYDVKM. Trimming took off 7 bases at V and 8 bases at J, with 18 bases between the two ends. The CDR3 is CASTGRSSLKQYF. In DNA, the CDR3 is TGTGCCAGCACAGGGAGGTCCAGTCTGAAGCAGTACTTC. The whole variable domain, remainder taken from reference TRBV28 and TRBJ2-7, is DVKVTQSSRYLVKRTGEKVFLECVQDMDHENMFWYRQDPGLGLRLIYFSYDVKMKEKGDIPEGYSVSREKKERFSLILESASTNQTSMYLCASTGRSSLKQYFGPGTRLTVT.

In DNA, the CDR3 is TGTGCCAGCAGTTCCCAGGCAGTAGCGGGAGTCAATGAGCAGTTCTTC. This gives the protein CASSSQAVAGVNEQFF. This chain joins TRBV6-5 and TRBJ2-1; 9 bases agree with TRBD2. Germline V gene data show CDR1 as MNHEY and CDR2 as SVGAGI. This CDR3 has 16 amino acids. The V and J ends lost 4 bases and 6 bases, in that order; junction bases with no gene match: 10.

The chain joins TRBV27 to TRBJ2-7, with 10 bases aligning to TRBD1. The length of the CDR3 is 17 residues. V was pared by 0 bases and J by 3 bases, with 8 bases of the junction left unmatched. CDR1 and CDR2 from the germline V gene are MNHEY and SMNVEV (reference sequence). DNA for the CDR3: TGTGCCAGCAGTTTATCGTTACCCGGGACAGGGGTCTACGAGCAGTACTTC. Amino acid sequence: CASSLSLPGTGVYEQYF.

The chain carries TRBV4-3 and TRBJ2-2; tentative D call: TRBD2 (6 bases). Between the trimmed V and J ends, which lost 0 bases and 0 bases, there was a span of 11 bases. Per germline, CDR1 LGHNA and CDR2 YSLEER. The length of the CDR3 is 17 residues. The CDR3 DNA sequence: TGCGCCAGCAGCCAAGAGGGGTGGGGGGCGAACACCGGGGAGCTGTTTTTT. Translating it yields CASSQEGWGANTGELFF.

The rearrangement uses TRBV29-1 and TRBJ2-7; 9 bases are a match to TRBD1. CDR3 size: 12 residues. CDR1 is SQVTM and CDR2 is ANQGSEA in the germline V gene. The V gene end was trimmed by 7 bases and the J gene end by 4 bases; junction bases not matched to a gene: 5. CDR3 sequence reads: CSAGQGSYEQYF. The CDR3 DNA follows: TGCAGCGCGGGACAGGGATCATACGAGCAGTACTTC.

The chain is built from TRBV6-5 and TRBJ2-5, with D perhaps TRBD2 (5 bases). The CDR3 is 12 amino acids. Looked up from germline, CDR1 is MNHEY and CDR2 is SVGAGI. V was cut by 2 bases and J by 11 bases, with 12 bases left in between. For the CDR3, the DNA is TGTGCCAGCAGTTACGGGGTGGAGGAGCAGTACTTC. Translating it yields CASSYGVEEQYF.

The chain uses TRBV9 and TRBJ2-2; 8 nucleotides align to TRBD1. Germline CDR1 reads SGDLS; CDR2 reads YYNGEE. The V and J ends lost 0 bases and 7 bases, in that order; junction bases with no gene match: 8. The CDR3 has 16 amino acids. The DNA for the CDR3 is TGTGCCAGCAGCGTAGCGGGGCAGGGGGCGAACGGGGAGCTGTTTTTT. It specifies CASSVAGQGANGELFF. The variable domain in full, completed from reference TRBV9 and TRBJ2-2, reads DSGVTQTPKHLITATGQRVTLRCSPRSGDLSVYWYQQSLDQGLQFLIQYYNGEERAKGNILERFSAQQFPDLHSELNLSSLELGDSALYFCASSVAGQGANGELFFGEGSRLTVL.

The genes are TRBV6-1 and TRBJ2-7; 9 positions match TRBD1. Germline CDR1 and CDR2: MNHNS and SASEGT. V dropped 11 bases and J dropped 6; count of bases not matched to a gene: 11. The CDR3 is 13 amino acids. CDR3 DNA: TGTGCCGGATCGCGGGACAGGGTCGTCGAGCAGTACTTC. The encoded protein is CAGSRDRVVEQYF.

This chain links TRBV20-1 with TRBJ2-1, with 7 bases that match TRBD2. This CDR3 region has 11 residues. CDR1 and CDR2 from the germline V gene are DFQATT and SNEGSKA (reference sequence). The CDR3 reads CSRLADNEQFF. For the CDR3, the DNA is TGCAGCCGACTAGCTGACAATGAGCAGTTCTTC.

The V and J genes are TRBV7-2 and TRBJ1-4; no definite D call. Trimming took off 8 bases at V and 2 bases at J, with 9 bases between the two ends. Germline V gene data show CDR1 as SGHTA and CDR2 as FQGNSA. The CDR3 has 13 residues. In nucleotides, the CDR3 is TGTGCCAGCCGACTGACCACTAATGAAAAACTGTTTTTT. Its protein is CASRLTTNEKLFF. The variable domain in full, completed from reference TRBV7-2 and TRBJ1-4, reads GAGVSQSPSNKVTEKGKDVELRCDPISGHTALYWYRQSLGQGLEFLIYFQGNSAPDKSGLPSDRFSAERTGGSVSTLTIQRTQQEDSAVYLCASRLTTNEKLFFGSGTQLSVL.

CDR3 sequence: CASSVGQTAQPQHF. CDR3 DNA sequence: TGTGCCAGCAGCGTCGGACAGACGGCTCAGCCCCAGCATTTT. The chain recombines TRBV9 with TRBJ1-5; a weak D match, TRBD1 (6 bases). The V gene lost 2 bases and the J gene lost 6 bases, with 12 bases spanning the gap. This CDR3 is built from 14 residues. The germline V gene has CDR1 SGDLS and CDR2 YYNGEE.

This chain connects TRBV6-5 to TRBJ2-5, with a tentative D call TRBD1 (5 bases). From germline, CDR1 is MNHEY and CDR2 SVGAGI. The CDR3 runs to 13 residues. V was clipped by 4 bases and J by 2 bases, with 8 bases between them. CDR3 bases: TGTGCCAGCAGTTGGACACAACAAGAGACCCAGTACTTC. Protein sequence: CASSWTQQETQYF.

CDR3 protein: CASSATGTGRYEQYF. The CDR3 nucleotides are TGTGCCAGCAGTGCGACCGGGACAGGGCGCTACGAGCAGTACTTC. The J gene is TRBJ2-7, the V gene TRBV28; 9 bases agree with TRBD1. V lost 5 bases and J lost 3; bases outside the gene matches: 8. This CDR3 is 15 amino acids long. Looked up from germline, CDR1 is MDHEN and CDR2 is SYDVKM. Drawing the rest from reference TRBV28 and TRBJ2-7, the complete variable domain is DVKVTQSSRYLVKRTGEKVFLECVQDMDHENMFWYRQDPGLGLRLIYFSYDVKMKEKGDIPEGYSVSREKKERFSLILESASTNQTSMYLCASSATGTGRYEQYFGPGTRLTVT.

This chain connects TRBV19 to TRBJ2-7; the D gene is possibly TRBD1 (6 bases). The length of the CDR3 is 14 residues. Trimming left V 8 bases short and J 0 bases short, with 14 bases between. CDR1 and CDR2 (germline): LNHDA, SQIVND (reference sequence). Here the CDR3 reads CASAGADNSYEQYF. The CDR3 DNA follows: TGTGCCAGTGCAGGGGCCGACAACTCCTACGAGCAGTACTTC.

The chain carries TRBV30 and TRBJ2-7; no firm D call. The V and J ends lost 6 bases and 3 bases respectively, with 9 bases between them. The germline gives CDR1 GTSNPN, CDR2 SVGIG (reference sequence). The CDR3 spans 11 residues. CDR3 amino acids: CACSPGYEQYF. CDR3 nucleotide sequence: TGTGCCTGCTCCCCGGGCTACGAGCAGTACTTC.